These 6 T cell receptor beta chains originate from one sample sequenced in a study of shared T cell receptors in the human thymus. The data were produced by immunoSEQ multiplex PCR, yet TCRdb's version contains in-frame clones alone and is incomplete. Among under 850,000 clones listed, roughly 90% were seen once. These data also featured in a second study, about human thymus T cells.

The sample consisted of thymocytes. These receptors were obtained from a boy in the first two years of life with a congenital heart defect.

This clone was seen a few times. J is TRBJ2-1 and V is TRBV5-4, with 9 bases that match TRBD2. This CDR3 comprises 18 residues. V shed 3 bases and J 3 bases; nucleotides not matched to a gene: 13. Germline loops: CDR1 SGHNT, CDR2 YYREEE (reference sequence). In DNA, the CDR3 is TGTGCCAGCAGCTATGAATCACAGAAGCGGGAGGACTACAATGAGCAGTTCTTC. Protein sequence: CASSYESQKREDYNEQFF.

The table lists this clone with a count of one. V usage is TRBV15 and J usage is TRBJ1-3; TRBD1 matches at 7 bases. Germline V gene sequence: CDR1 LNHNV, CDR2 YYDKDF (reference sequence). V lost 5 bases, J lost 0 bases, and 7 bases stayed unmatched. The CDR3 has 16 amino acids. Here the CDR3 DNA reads TGTGCCACCAGCCTACCGGGACAGTTCTCTGGAAACACCATATATTTT. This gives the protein CATSLPGQFSGNTIYF.

DNA for the CDR3: TGTGCCAGCTCTCACCAGGGGGCGGGTCAGCCCCAGCATTTT. Translated: CASSHQGAGQPQHF. The rearrangement links TRBV18 to TRBJ1-5; 8 bases map to TRBD1. The junction had 7 bases not matched to a gene; V was cut back by 6 bases and J by 6 bases. Germline CDR1 KGHSH, CDR2 LQKENI. This CDR3 is 14 amino acids long.

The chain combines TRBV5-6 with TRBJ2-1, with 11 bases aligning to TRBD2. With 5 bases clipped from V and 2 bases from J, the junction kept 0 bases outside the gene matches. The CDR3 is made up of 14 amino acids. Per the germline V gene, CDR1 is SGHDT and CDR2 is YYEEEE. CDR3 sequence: CASRTSGTYNEQFF. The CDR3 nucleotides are TGTGCCAGCAGGACTAGCGGGACCTACAATGAGCAGTTCTTC.

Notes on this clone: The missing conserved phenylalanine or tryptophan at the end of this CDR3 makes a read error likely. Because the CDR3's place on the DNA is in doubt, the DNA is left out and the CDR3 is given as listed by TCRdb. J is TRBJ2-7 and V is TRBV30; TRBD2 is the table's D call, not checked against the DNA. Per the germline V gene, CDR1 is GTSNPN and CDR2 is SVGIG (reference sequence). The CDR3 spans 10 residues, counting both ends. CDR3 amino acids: CAWSSTRAGA.

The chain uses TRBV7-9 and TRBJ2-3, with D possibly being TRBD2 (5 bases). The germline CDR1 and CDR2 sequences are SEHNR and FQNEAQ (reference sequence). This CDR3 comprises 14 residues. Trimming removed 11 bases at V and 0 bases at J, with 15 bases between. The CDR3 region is CASGAGFSTDTQYF. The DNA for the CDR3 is TGTGCCTCCGGTGCGGGTTTTAGCACAGATACGCAGTATTTT.